One sample yielded the 21 T cell receptor beta chains listed below, sequenced in a study of shared clonotypes between healthy human individuals. The assay was immunoSEQ multiplex PCR, and TCRdb's table has in-frame clones only and misses some. The profile shows 850,000 to 1,200,000 clones, under 80% of them singletons. Sequenced input: memory CD4+ T cells sorted from blood. The subset: CD45RA-negative fraction. Receptors originate from a young man in good health.

This sequence joins TRBV4-3 and TRBJ2-2; unclear D gene. From germline, CDR1 is LGHNA and CDR2 YSLEER. The V and J ends lost 4 bases and 1 base respectively, with 10 bases between them. CDR3 length: 15 residues. The CDR3 region has the DNA TGCGCCAGCAGCCCCCAATCGCTGAACACCGGGGAGCTGTTTTTT. Translating it yields CASSPQSLNTGELFF.

J is TRBJ1-2 and V is TRBV19; no clear D. The CDR3 consists of 11 residues. Trimming removed 7 bases at V and 1 base at J, with 4 bases between. Germline lookup yields CDR1 LNHDA and CDR2 SQIVND (reference sequence). CDR3 in DNA: TGTGCCAGTAAAAATAACTATGGCTACACCTTC. This codes for CASKNNYGYTF.

J is TRBJ2-2 and V is TRBV7-2; D ambiguous. Germline CDR1 SGHTA, CDR2 FQGNSA. Trimming stripped 3 bases from V and 6 bases from J, with 8 bases between. The CDR3 runs to 13 residues. The CDR3 region has the DNA TGTGCCAGCAGCTTTGCCGGGCCCGGGGAGCTGTTTTTT. Its translation is CASSFAGPGELFF.

V and J are TRBV6-6 and TRBJ1-1; the D is unclear. The CDR3 length is 13 residues. Germline V gene data show CDR1 as MNHNY and CDR2 as SVGAGI (reference sequence). V was clipped by 6 bases and J by 0 bases, with 8 bases between them. CDR3 amino acids: CASRTSMNTEAFF. In DNA form, the CDR3 reads TGTGCCAGCAGGACATCTATGAACACTGAAGCTTTCTTT.

V gene TRBV6-4 combines with J gene TRBJ2-3; D gene ambiguous. The germline CDR1 and CDR2 sequences are MRHNA and SNTAGT. This CDR3 has 14 amino acids. Trimming took 4 bases from V and 1 from J, leaving 9 bases between them. This CDR3 is CASSVNGGTDTQYF. The CDR3 DNA follows: TGTGCCAGCAGTGTCAACGGCGGCACAGATACGCAGTATTTT.

The chain links TRBV5-4 to TRBJ2-5; no definite D call. CDR1 and CDR2 from the germline V gene are SGHNT and YYREEE (reference sequence). Trimming removed 2 bases at V and 1 base at J, with 9 bases between. The length of the CDR3 is 14 residues. The CDR3 DNA sequence: TGTGCCAGCAGCTTAATAACAGCCCAAGAGACCCAGTACTTC. Its translation: CASSLITAQETQYF.

The chain couples TRBV6-1 to TRBJ1-2; no clear D. The CDR3 extends over 12 amino acids. Germline lookup yields CDR1 MNHNS and CDR2 SASEGT. Trimming left V 7 bases short and J 3 bases short, with 9 bases between. Written as DNA, the CDR3 is TGTGCCAGCAAGAGGGTGGACTATGGCTACACCTTC. Translated, it gives CASKRVDYGYTF.

This clone was counted between two and nine times. V usage is TRBV6-1 and J usage is TRBJ2-2; no reliable D call. This CDR3 spans 14 amino acids. Germline V lookup: CDR1 MNHNS, CDR2 SASEGT. Trimming took off 5 bases at V and 3 bases at J, with 10 bases between the two ends. For the CDR3, the DNA is TGTGCCAGCAGTCCTCAGTCTTACACCGGGGAGCTGTTTTTT. Its protein is CASSPQSYTGELFF.

The chain has TRBV9 and TRBJ2-7; D is unresolved. The V gene lost 4 bases and the J gene lost 2 bases, with 16 bases spanning the gap. The length of the CDR3 is 15 residues. Germline V gene data show CDR1 as SGDLS and CDR2 as YYNGEE. CDR3 sequence reads: CASSSGPAATYEQYF. The CDR3 DNA follows: TGTGCCAGCAGCTCTGGACCGGCCGCAACCTACGAGCAGTACTTC.

The chain is built from TRBV18 and TRBJ1-1, with TRBD1 identical over 10 bases. This CDR3 has 15 residues. V gave up 4 bases and J gave up 2 bases; unmatched junction bases: 4. Germline CDR1 KGHSH, CDR2 LQKENI. The CDR3 region is CASSLRQGANTEAFF. DNA for the CDR3: TGTGCCAGCTCACTTAGACAGGGGGCCAACACTGAAGCTTTCTTT.

This chain uses TRBV11-2 with TRBJ2-5; no clear D gene. The CDR3 contains 13 residues. The germline V and J ends were trimmed by 5 bases and 7 bases, with 14 bases remaining between them. CDR1 SGHAT and CDR2 FQNNGV come from the germline V gene. CDR3 DNA: TGTGCCAGCAGCCCCGGACCCAGTGGGACCCAGTACTTC. Protein sequence: CASSPGPSGTQYF.

V is TRBV10-3 and J is TRBJ1-1, with D hard to call. The V gene's germline CDR1 is ENHRY and CDR2 SYGVKD. There are 12 residues in the CDR3. The germline V and J ends were trimmed by 10 bases and 8 bases, with 17 bases remaining between them. The chain's CDR3 is CATLSTWEEAFF. The CDR3 coding sequence is TGTGCCACCCTATCAACTTGGGAGGAAGCTTTCTTT.

This chain links TRBV28 with TRBJ2-5, with D unresolved. CDR1 is MDHEN and CDR2 is SYDVKM in the germline V gene. The CDR3 totals 14 residues. Trimming took off 8 bases at V and 3 bases at J, with 16 bases between the two ends. The CDR3 DNA is TGTGCCAGCGCGGCCGTACAGAGTGAAGAGACCCAGTACTTC. This translates into CASAAVQSEETQYF.

This clone was seen many times. The V call is TRBV6-1, the J call TRBJ1-2, with D uncertain. V was shortened by 2 bases and J by 0 bases, with 13 bases between the two germline ends. Germline CDR1 reads MNHNS; CDR2 reads SASEGT. The CDR3 is 16 amino acids. This CDR3 reads CASSESEVFTNYGYTF. The CDR3, as DNA: TGTGCCAGCAGTGAATCGGAGGTTTTCACTAACTATGGCTACACCTTC.

In nucleotides, the CDR3 is TGTGCCAGCAGTACCCAGGGAAGCGAAAAACTGTTTTTT. Protein: CASSTQGSEKLFF. This rearrangement joins TRBV6-1 to TRBJ1-4; D is possibly TRBD1 (5 bases). Germline CDR1 reads MNHNS; CDR2 reads SASEGT. The V end lost 5 bases, the J end lost 8 bases, and 12 bases lay between the germline ends. The CDR3 length is 13 residues.

J is TRBJ1-2 and V is TRBV28; weak D call: TRBD1 (6 bases). The CDR3 extends over 14 amino acids. With 2 bases removed from V and 5 bases from J, the gap between germline ends came to 12 bases. Germline assignment: CDR1 MDHEN and CDR2 SYDVKM. This CDR3 is CASSLIGGPYGYTF. The CDR3 DNA reads as TGTGCCAGCAGTTTAATCGGGGGGCCGTATGGCTACACCTTC.

The V call is TRBV7-8, the J call TRBJ1-5; D is undetermined. Germline values: CDR1 SGHVS, CDR2 FQNEAQ. This CDR3 has 15 amino acids. V was cut by 5 bases and J by 0 bases, with 11 bases left in between. The CDR3 bases are TGTGCCAGCAGCCTAAGTTACTATAGCAATCAGCCCCAGCATTTT. Translated, it gives CASSLSYYSNQPQHF.

The chain has TRBV10-3 and TRBJ2-7; TRBD1 might be the D (6 bases). V was shortened by 3 bases and J by 6 bases, with 15 bases between the two germline ends. Germline CDR1 ENHRY, CDR2 SYGVKD. The CDR3 spans 14 residues. CDR3 sequence (DNA): TGTGCCATCAGTGATTGGGACATCGTCTCCGAGCAGTACTTC. It translates to CAISDWDIVSEQYF.

This clone is a singleton in its sample. The chain employs TRBV15 and TRBJ2-3; D assignment may be TRBD1 or TRBD2 (5 bases each). Germline V lookup: CDR1 LNHNV, CDR2 YYDKDF (reference sequence). The CDR3 has 14 amino acids. Deletions cut 5 bases from V and 4 bases from J, with 13 bases between. The CDR3 bases are TGTGCCACCAGCGGGTCAGGGCGGGCAGATACGCAGTATTTT. Amino acid sequence: CATSGSGRADTQYF.

This sequence joins TRBV14 and TRBJ1-2, with a weak D call TRBD1 (6 bases). Per the germline V gene, CDR1 is SGHDN and CDR2 is FVKESK. V lost 4 bases and J lost 9, with 12 bases in between. This CDR3 is built from 12 residues. The CDR3 protein is CASSLSQGSYTF. In DNA form, the CDR3 reads TGTGCCAGCAGCCTATCCCAGGGGAGCTACACCTTC.

V is TRBV27 and J is TRBJ2-7; TRBD1 matches at 7 bases. The CDR3 is made up of 13 amino acids. Germline-derived CDR1 and CDR2 are MNHEY and SMNVEV (reference sequence). With V trimmed by 10 bases and J by 4 bases, 10 bases remained unmatched. CDR3: CATTTGNQYEQYF. The CDR3 DNA reads TGTGCCACTACGACAGGGAATCAGTACGAGCAGTACTTC.